This TCR beta chain is drawn from a study of OX40 agonist ivuxolimab in advanced cancers. Study-level background: Treatment of patients was with ivuxolimab, an agonistic anti-OX40 (CD134) antibody. In three patients, partial responses were observed, one with hepatocellular carcinoma and two with cutaneous melanoma.

Study findings and constraints: The average count of expanded clones was higher among CD8+ T cells than among CD4+. In a subset of nonresponders, normalized T-cell clonal expansion was also low.

Using immunoSEQ multiplex PCR, the repertoire was profiled, and TCRdb retains in-frame clones only, with some absent. The sample records about 50,000 clones, 87% being singletons. Points on this clone: Its antigen is currently unknown.

Germline values: CDR1 SGHDT, CDR2 YYEEEE. The CDR3 consists of 15 residues. V gave up 5 bases and J gave up 0 bases, with 15 bases separating them. This receptor was taken from an adult with an advanced solid tumor such as melanoma, head and neck, liver or kidney cancer. The chain uses TRBV5-6 and TRBJ2-7, with D perhaps matching TRBD2 (5 bases). Source: CD4+ or CD8+ T cells sorted from blood, taken in a trial of the OX40 agonist ivuxolimab. The CDR3 nucleotides are TGTGCCAGCAGTCAAGCTCCTAGCATCTCCTACGAGCAGTACTTC. It translates to CASSQAPSISYEQYF.